The rows below give T cell receptor beta chains drawn from one sample of a study of spatial heterogeneity in lung cancer. TCRdb re-derived calls from the 5' RACE reads in MiXCR, one entry per CDR3 protein. The repertoire holds approximately 66,000 distinct CDR3 sequences, with roughly 5.9% as singletons. The sample here was PBMCs, taken at surgery. These receptors were taken from a female donor with early-stage non-small cell lung cancer. CDR3s include the opening cysteine and the closing phenylalanine or tryptophan. D genes are given only for firm matches. Size is stated for part of the rows, as once, few or many counts, or as a class when the clone is expanded.

J gene,clone size,D gene,V gene,CDR3 length,CDR3 protein
TRBJ2-3,many,TRBD2,TRBV24-1,15,CATSAREANTDTQYF
TRBJ2-7,many,TRBD2,TRBV28,17,CASSLYTSRGDIYEQYF
TRBJ2-6,many,NA,TRBV28,15,CASSLNRAGANVLTF
TRBJ2-1,NA,NA,TRBV4-1,17,CASSSLLGGEGYNEQFF
TRBJ2-3,many,TRBD1,TRBV7-9,16,CASSFPLRQGTDTQYF
TRBJ1-5,many,NA,TRBV7-2,15,CASSLDYSSNQPQHF
TRBJ2-3,few,TRBD2,TRBV20-1,15,CSATPLAGGTDTQYF
TRBJ1-1,many,TRBD1,TRBV7-9,16,CASSLDRGGVNTEAFF
TRBJ2-7,many,NA,TRBV9,14,CASSPTGTLYEQYF
TRBJ1-1,many,TRBD1,TRBV20-1,14,CSASVRQGGPEAFF
TRBJ1-3,many,NA,TRBV7-8,17,CASSLLGTGLGRNTIYF
TRBJ2-1,many,NA,TRBV9,15,CASSVASHFDNEQFF
TRBJ2-3,NA,TRBD1,TRBV20-1,13,CSETGASTDTQYF
TRBJ2-5,many,TRBD1,TRBV5-4,14,CASSPPGQEETQYF
TRBJ2-3,few,NA,TRBV7-2,15,CASSLGAGRTDTQYF
TRBJ1-1,NA,TRBD1,TRBV5-6,14,CASSLGTGHTEAFF
TRBJ1-5,few,TRBD1,TRBV20-1,15,CSAITGSGGDQPQHF
TRBJ2-3,NA,NA,TRBV30,10,CAWKRVTQYF
TRBJ2-2,many,NA,TRBV12-3/TRBV12-4,13,CASRIKEPGELFF
TRBJ1-5,many,TRBD1,TRBV6-5,14,CASSSDRASQPQHF
TRBJ2-7,few,TRBD1,TRBV20-1,14,CSANDRGTRYEQYF
TRBJ1-5,many,NA,TRBV27,16,CASSLAGDARNQPQHF
TRBJ2-1,NA,TRBD2,TRBV20-1,15,CSARGPGLAVDEQFF
TRBJ1-1,many,NA,TRBV5-4,14,CASSLEGGLYEAFF
TRBJ2-4,NA,TRBD1,TRBV2,15,CASSEARTGLDIQYF
TRBJ1-1,many,TRBD1,TRBV29-1,13,CSVGEGAPTEAFF
TRBJ1-3,few,NA,TRBV28,14,CASSLATTGNTIYF
TRBJ2-5,many,TRBD2,TRBV6-5,14,CASSSGGGTETQYF
TRBJ2-1,few,NA,TRBV19,15,CASSSTRGPLSEQFF
TRBJ2-5,many,TRBD2,TRBV9,19,CASSVGAGLAGATQETQYF
TRBJ2-2,many,NA,TRBV7-3,14,CASSLPGNTGELFF
TRBJ2-3,many,NA,TRBV12-3/TRBV12-4,14,CASSRTSSTDTQYF
TRBJ1-2,many,NA,TRBV12-3/TRBV12-4,16,CASSYWVRPSNYGYTF
TRBJ2-3,NA,TRBD1,TRBV18,15,CASSPRGQGLDTLYF
TRBJ1-1,NA,NA,TRBV6-1,14,CASSELTGNTEAFF
TRBJ1-5,many,NA,TRBV6-5,14,CASSYRTGDQPQHF
TRBJ1-2,NA,NA,TRBV28,12,CASSLSVYGYTF
TRBJ1-5,few,NA,TRBV7-8,13,CASAGSHRQPQHF
TRBJ1-6,many,TRBD1,TRBV18,15,CASSPSGTGESPLHF
TRBJ2-6,NA,TRBD1,TRBV29-1,14,CSVAGGAGANVLTF
TRBJ1-1,NA,NA,TRBV7-9,15,CASRGGAFLNTEAFF
TRBJ1-5,NA,NA,TRBV5-6,13,CASSLFSNQPQHF
TRBJ1-3,NA,NA,TRBV2,13,CASRPGSGNTIYF
TRBJ1-5,NA,NA,TRBV29-1,12,CSVGHPGQPQHF
TRBJ1-2,NA,NA,TRBV12-3/TRBV12-4,13,CASSDLANYGYTF
TRBJ2-2,few,TRBD2,TRBV11-2,16,CASSTGLAGYTGELFF